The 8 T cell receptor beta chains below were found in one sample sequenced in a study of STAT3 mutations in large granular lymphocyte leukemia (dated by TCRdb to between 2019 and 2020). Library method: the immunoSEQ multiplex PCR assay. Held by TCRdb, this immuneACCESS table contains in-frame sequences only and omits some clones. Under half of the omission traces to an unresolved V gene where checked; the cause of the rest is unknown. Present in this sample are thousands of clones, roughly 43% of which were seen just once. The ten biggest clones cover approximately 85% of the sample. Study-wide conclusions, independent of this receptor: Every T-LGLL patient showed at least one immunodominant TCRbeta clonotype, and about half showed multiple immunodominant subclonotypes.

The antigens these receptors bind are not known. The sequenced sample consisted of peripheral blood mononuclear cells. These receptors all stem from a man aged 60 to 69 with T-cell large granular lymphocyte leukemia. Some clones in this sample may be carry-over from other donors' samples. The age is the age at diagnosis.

CDR3 nucleotides: TGCGCCAGCAGCTTTAAAGTGTCGGACAGTTTTCTTTCGACTGAAGCTTTCTTT. This sequence encodes CASSFKVSDSFLSTEAFF. The chain is built from TRBV5-1 and TRBJ1-1; tentatively, D is TRBD1 (6 bases). The V end lost 2 bases, the J end lost 5 bases, and 25 bases lay between the germline ends. The CDR3 covers 18 residues. The germline gives CDR1 SGHRS, CDR2 YFSETQ. The full variable domain, its missing parts supplied by reference TRBV5-1 and TRBJ1-1, is KAGVTQTPRYLIKTRGQQVTLSCSPISGHRSVSWYQQTPGQGLQFLFEYFSETQRNKGNFPGRFSGRQFSNSRSEMNVSTLELGDSALYLCASSFKVSDSFLSTEAFFGQGTRLTVV.

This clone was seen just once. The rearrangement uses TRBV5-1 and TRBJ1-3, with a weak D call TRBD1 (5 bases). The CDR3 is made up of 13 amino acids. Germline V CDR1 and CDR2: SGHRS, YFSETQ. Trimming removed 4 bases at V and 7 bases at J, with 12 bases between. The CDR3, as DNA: TGCGCCAGCAGCCCCGGACACCGGAACACCATATATTTT. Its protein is CASSPGHRNTIYF.

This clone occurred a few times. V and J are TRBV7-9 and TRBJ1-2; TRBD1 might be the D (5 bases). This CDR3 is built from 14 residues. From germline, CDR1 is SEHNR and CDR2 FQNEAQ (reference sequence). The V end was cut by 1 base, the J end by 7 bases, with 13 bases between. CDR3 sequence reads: CASSLGAGGGGYTF. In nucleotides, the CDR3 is TGTGCCAGCAGCTTAGGTGCCGGGGGGGGTGGCTACACCTTC.

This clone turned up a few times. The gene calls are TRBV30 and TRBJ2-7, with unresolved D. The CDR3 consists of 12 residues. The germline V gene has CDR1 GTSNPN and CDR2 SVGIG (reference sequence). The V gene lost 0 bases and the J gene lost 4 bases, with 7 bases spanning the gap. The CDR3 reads CAWSVAQYEQYF. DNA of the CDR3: TGTGCCTGGAGTGTAGCCCAATACGAGCAGTACTTC.

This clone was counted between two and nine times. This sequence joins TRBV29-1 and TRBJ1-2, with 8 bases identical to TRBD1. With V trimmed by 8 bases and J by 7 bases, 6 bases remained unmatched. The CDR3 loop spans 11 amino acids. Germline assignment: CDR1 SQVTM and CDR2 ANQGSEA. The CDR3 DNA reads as TGCAGCATCGGGACAGGTGGTGGCTACACCTTC. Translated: CSIGTGGGYTF.

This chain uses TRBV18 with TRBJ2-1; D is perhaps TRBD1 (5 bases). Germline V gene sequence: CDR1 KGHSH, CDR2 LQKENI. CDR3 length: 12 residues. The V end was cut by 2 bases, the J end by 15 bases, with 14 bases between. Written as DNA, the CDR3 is TGTGCCAGCTCACCAGGACCTACAGGTTTGTTCTTC. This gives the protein CASSPGPTGLFF.

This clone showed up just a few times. The CDR3: CASTLTLRGTDTQYF. CDR3 nucleotide sequence: TGCGCCAGCACCCTTACCCTCCGGGGCACAGATACGCAGTATTTT. This chain uses TRBV5-1 with TRBJ2-3; D is undetermined. The V gene's germline CDR1 is SGHRS and CDR2 YFSETQ. Deletions cut 6 bases from V and 1 base from J, with 15 bases between. The CDR3 has 15 residues.

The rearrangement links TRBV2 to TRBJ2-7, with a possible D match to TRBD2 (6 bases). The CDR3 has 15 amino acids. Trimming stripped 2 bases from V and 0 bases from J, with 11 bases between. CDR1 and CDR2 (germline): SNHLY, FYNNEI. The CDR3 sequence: CASSEQGGASYEQYF. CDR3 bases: TGTGCCAGCAGTGAACAAGGCGGGGCCTCCTACGAGCAGTACTTC.